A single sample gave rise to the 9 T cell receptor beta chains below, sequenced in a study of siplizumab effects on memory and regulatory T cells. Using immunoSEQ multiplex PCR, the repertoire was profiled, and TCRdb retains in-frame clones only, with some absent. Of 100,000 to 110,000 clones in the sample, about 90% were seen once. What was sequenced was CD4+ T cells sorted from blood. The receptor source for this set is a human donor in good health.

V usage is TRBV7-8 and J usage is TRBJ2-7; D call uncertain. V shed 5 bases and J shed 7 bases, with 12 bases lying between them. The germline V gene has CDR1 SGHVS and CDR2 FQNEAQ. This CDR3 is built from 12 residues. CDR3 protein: CASSPANREQYF. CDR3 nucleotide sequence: TGTGCCAGCAGCCCTGCCAACAGAGAGCAGTACTTC.

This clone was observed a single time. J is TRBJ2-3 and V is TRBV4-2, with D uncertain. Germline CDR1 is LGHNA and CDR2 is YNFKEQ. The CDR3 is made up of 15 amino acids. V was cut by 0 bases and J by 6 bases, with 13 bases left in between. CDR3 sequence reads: CASSQDRISSDTQYF. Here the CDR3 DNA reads TGTGCCAGCAGCCAAGATCGGATTAGTTCGGATACGCAGTATTTT.

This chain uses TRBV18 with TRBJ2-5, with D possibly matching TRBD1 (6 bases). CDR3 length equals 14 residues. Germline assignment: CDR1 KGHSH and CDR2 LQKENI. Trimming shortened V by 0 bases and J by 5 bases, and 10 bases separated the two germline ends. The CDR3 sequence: CASSPPRGGETQYF. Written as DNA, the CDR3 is TGTGCCAGCTCACCACCCAGGGGCGGCGAGACCCAGTACTTC. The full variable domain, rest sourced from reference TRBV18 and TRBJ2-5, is NAGVMQNPRHLVRRRGQEARLRCSPMKGHSHVYWYRQLPEEGLKFMVYLQKENIIDESGMPKERFSAEFPKEGPSILRIQQVVRGDSAAYFCASSPPRGGETQYFGPGTRLLVL.

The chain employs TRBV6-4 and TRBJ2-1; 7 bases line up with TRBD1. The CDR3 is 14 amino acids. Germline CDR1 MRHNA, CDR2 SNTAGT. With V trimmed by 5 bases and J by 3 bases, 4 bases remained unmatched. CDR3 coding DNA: TGTGCCAGCAGTACAGGGGTAAACTACAATGAGCAGTTCTTC. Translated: CASSTGVNYNEQFF.

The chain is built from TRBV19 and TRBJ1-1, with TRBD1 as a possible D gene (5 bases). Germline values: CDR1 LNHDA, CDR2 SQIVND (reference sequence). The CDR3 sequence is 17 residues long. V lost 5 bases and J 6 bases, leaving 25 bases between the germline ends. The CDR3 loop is CASSDPRGGLWFAEAFF. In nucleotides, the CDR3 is TGTGCCAGTAGTGACCCAAGGGGAGGCTTGTGGTTCGCTGAAGCTTTCTTT.

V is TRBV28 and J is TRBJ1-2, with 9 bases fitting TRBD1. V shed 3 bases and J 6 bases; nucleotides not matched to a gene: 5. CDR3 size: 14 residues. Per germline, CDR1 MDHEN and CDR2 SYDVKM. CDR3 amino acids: CASSLYRGQNGYTF. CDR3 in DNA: TGTGCCAGCAGTTTGTACAGGGGGCAAAATGGCTACACCTTC.

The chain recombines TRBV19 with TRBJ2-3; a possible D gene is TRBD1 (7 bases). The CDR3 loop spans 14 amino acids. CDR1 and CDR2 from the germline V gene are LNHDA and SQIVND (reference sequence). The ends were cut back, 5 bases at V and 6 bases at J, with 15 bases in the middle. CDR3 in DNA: TGTGCCAGTAGTCCAGGAGGGGGCAGGGATACGCAGTATTTT. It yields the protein CASSPGGGRDTQYF.

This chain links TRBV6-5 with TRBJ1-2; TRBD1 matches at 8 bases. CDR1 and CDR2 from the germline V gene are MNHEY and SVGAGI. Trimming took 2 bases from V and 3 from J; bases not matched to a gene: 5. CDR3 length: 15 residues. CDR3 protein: CASSYGRGRDYGYTF. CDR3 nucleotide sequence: TGTGCCAGCAGTTACGGCAGGGGGCGTGACTATGGCTACACCTTC.

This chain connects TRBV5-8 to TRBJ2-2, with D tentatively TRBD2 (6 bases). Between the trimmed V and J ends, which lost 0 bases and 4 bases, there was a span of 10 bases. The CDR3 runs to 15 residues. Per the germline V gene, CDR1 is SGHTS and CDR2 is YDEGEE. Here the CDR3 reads CASSLARGSTGELFF. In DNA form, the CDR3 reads TGTGCCAGCAGCTTGGCCCGGGGGAGCACCGGGGAGCTGTTTTTT.